This T cell receptor (beta chain) was sequenced for a study of blood T cell repertoires in COVID-19. On the study more broadly: Both acute and convalescent COVID-19 samples were obtained from the United States, Italy and Spain. PBMCs, B-cell-depleted T cells, or T cells were the source of the cDNA or gDNA that made up the material.

As originally analysed: How many nucleated cells were present was estimated from reference gene primer amplification. Sequencing used immunoSEQ multiplex PCR; TCRdb keeps in-frame clones, though not all of them. V and J calls and clone size come straight from that table; D and trimming were deduced from the DNA. Of 25,000 to 35,000 clones in the sample, approximately 83% are singletons; the top ten hold over 25%. The CDR3 is 13 residues long. CDR1 and CDR2 (germline): SNHLY, FYNNEI. V shed 7 bases and J 1 base; nucleotides not matched to a gene: 3. This clone was seen more than once but under ten times.

V usage is TRBV2 and J usage is TRBJ2-7; 8 bases map to TRBD1. The receptor comes from a man aged 70 or older with active COVID-19. The sequencing sample was made of peripheral blood. CDR3: CASKDRGSYEQYF. DNA for the CDR3: TGTGCCAGCAAAGACAGGGGATCCTACGAGCAGTACTTC.